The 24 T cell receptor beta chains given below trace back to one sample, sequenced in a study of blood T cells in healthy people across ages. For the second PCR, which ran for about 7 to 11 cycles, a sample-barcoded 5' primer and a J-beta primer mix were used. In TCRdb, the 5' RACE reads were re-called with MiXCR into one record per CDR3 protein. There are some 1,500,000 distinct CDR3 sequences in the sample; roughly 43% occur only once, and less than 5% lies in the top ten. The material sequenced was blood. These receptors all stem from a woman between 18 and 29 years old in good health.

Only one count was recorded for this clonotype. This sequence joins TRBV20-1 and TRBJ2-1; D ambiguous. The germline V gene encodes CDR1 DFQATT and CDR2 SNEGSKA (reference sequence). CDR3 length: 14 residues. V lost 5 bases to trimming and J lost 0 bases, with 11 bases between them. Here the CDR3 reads CSASDSGSYNEQFF. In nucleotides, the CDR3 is TGCAGTGCTTCAGACTCGGGCTCCTACAATGAGCAGTTCTTC.

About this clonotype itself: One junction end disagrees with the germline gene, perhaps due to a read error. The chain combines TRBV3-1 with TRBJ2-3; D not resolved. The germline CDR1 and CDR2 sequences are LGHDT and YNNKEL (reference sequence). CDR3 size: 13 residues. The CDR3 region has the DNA TGTGCCAGCGGAAAGCAGAGCACGGATACGCAGTATTTT. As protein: CASGKQSTDTQYF.

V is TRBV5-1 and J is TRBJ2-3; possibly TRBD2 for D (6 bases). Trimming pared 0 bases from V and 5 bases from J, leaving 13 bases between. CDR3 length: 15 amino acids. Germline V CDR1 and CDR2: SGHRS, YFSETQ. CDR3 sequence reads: CASSLAGLPVDTQYF. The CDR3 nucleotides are TGCGCCAGCAGCTTGGCGGGACTTCCGGTAGATACGCAGTATTTT.

The CDR3 DNA reads TGTGCCAGTGGACCGACTCATTCGATCACAGATACGCAGTATTTT. Amino acids: CASGPTHSITDTQYF. The chain uses TRBV19 and TRBJ2-3; the D is unclear. Germline V lookup: CDR1 LNHDA, CDR2 SQIVND (reference sequence). The germline V and J ends were trimmed by 8 bases and 2 bases, with 17 bases remaining between them. The CDR3 has 15 amino acids.

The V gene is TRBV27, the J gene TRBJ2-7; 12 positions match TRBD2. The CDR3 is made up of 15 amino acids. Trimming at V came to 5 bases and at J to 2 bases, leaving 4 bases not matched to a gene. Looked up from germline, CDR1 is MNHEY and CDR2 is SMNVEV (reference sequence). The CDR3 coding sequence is TGTGCCAGCAGTCCCCCTAGCGGGGGGGCCTACGAGCAGTACTTC. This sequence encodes CASSPPSGGAYEQYF.

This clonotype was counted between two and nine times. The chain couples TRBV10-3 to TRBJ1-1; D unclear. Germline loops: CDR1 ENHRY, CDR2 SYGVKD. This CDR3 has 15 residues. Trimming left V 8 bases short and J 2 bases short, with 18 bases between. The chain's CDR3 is CAIDKGRADNTEAFF. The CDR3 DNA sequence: TGTGCCATCGACAAGGGTCGGGCAGACAACACTGAAGCTTTCTTT.

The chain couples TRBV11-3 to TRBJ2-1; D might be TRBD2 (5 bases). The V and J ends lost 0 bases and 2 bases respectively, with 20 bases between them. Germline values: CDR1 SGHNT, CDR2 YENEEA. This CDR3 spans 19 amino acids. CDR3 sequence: CASSLDISGSAETYNEQFF. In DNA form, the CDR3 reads TGTGCCAGCAGCTTAGATATATCAGGATCAGCGGAGACCTACAATGAGCAGTTCTTC.

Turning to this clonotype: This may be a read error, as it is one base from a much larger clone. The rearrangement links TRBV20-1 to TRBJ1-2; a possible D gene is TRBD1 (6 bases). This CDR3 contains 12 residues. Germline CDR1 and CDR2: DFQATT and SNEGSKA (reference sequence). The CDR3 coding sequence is TGCAGTGCTAGCAGGGGCAACTATGGCCACACCTTC. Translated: CSASRGNYGHTF.

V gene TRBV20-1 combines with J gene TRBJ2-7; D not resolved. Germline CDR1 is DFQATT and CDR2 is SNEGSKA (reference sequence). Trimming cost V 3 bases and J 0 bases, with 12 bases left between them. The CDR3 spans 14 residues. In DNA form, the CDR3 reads TGCAGTGCTAGCGCAACCAACCCCTCCTACGAGCAGTACTTC. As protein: CSASATNPSYEQYF.

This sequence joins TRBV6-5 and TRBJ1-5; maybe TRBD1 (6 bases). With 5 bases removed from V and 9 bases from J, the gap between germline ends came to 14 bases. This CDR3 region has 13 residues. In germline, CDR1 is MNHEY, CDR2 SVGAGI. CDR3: CASSPRGLRPQHF. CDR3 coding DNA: TGTGCCAGCAGTCCCCGGGGGCTACGGCCCCAGCATTTT.

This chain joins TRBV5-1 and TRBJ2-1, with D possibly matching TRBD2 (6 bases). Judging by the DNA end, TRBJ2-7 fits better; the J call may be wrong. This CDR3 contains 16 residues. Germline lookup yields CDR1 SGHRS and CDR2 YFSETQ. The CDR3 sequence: CASSLADGGTANEQYF. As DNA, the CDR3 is TGCGCCAGCAGCTTGGCCGATGGGGGGACGGCCAATGAGCAGTACTTC.

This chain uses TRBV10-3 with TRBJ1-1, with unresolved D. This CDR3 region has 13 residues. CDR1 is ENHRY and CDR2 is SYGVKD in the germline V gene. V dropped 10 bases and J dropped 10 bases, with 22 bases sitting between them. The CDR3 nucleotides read TGTGCCACCTCCCTTAAACGGGAGTTTGGAGCTTTCTTT. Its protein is CATSLKREFGAFF.

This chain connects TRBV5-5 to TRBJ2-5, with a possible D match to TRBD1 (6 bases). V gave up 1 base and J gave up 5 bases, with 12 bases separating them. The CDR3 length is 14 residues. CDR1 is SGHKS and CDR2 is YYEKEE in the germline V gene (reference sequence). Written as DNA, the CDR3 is TGTGCCAGCAGCTTGCCTCAGGGGCGGGAGACCCAGTACTTC. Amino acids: CASSLPQGRETQYF.

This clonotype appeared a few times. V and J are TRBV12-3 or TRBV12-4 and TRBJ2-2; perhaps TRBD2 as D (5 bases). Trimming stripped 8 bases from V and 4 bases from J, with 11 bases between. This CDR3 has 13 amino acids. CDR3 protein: CASCSGSTGELFF. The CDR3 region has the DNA TGTGCCAGCTGTTCGGGGAGCACCGGGGAGCTGTTTTTT.

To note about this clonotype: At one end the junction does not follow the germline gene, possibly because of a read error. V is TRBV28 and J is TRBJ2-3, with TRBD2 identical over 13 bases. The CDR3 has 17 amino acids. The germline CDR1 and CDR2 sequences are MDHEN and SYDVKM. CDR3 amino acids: CAGSSPRTSGSGDTQYF. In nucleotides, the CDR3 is TGTGCCGGCAGTAGCCCCAGGACTAGCGGGAGCGGAGATACGCAGTATTTT.

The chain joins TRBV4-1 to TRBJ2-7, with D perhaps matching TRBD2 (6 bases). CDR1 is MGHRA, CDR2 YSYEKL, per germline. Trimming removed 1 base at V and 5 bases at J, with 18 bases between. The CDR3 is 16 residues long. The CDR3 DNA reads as TGCGCCAGCAGCCAAGCCTGGAGGGGTCAAGAGGACGAGCAGTACTTC. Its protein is CASSQAWRGQEDEQYF.

The CDR3 reads CASTTGGRWNEQFF. In nucleotides, the CDR3 is TGTGCCAGCACTACGGGGGGGCGGTGGAATGAGCAGTTCTTC. The rearrangement joins TRBV6-2 or TRBV6-3 to TRBJ2-1, with 8 bases matching TRBD2. With 7 bases clipped from V and 7 bases from J, the junction kept 9 bases outside the gene matches. The germline V gene has CDR1 MNHEY and CDR2 SVGEGT. CDR3 size: 14 residues.

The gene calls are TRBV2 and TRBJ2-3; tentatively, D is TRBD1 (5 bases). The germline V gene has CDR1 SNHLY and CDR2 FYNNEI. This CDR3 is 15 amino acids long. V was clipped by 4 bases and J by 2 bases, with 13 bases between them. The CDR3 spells CASSVQAVITDTQYF. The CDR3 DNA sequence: TGTGCCAGCAGTGTACAGGCGGTGATCACAGATACGCAGTATTTT.

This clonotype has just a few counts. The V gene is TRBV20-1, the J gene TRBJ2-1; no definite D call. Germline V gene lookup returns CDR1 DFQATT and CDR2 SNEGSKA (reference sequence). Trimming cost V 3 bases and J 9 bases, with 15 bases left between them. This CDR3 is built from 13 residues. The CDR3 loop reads CSARYSLVAEQFF. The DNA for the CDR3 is TGCAGTGCTAGGTACTCGCTTGTAGCTGAGCAGTTCTTC.

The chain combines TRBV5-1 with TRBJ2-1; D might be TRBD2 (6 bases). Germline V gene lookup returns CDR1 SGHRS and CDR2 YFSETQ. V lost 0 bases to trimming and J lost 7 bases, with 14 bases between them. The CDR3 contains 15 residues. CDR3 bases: TGCGCCAGCAGCTTGGCTCGAGCGGGTGCTAATGAGCAGTTCTTC. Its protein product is CASSLARAGANEQFF.

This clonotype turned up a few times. The CDR3 protein is CASSQETNEQFF. The DNA for the CDR3 is TGTGCCAGCAGCCAAGAGACTAATGAGCAGTTCTTC. This chain connects TRBV3-1 to TRBJ2-1; no clear D gene. There are 12 residues in the CDR3. V was clipped by 0 bases and J by 7 bases, with 4 bases between them. Germline V gene sequence: CDR1 LGHDT, CDR2 YNNKEL (reference sequence).

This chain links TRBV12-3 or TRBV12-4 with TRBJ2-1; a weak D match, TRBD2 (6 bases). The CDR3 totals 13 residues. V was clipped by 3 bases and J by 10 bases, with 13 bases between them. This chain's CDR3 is CASSLRTTYEQFF. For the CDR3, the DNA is TGTGCCAGCAGTTTGCGGACTACCTACGAGCAGTTCTTC.

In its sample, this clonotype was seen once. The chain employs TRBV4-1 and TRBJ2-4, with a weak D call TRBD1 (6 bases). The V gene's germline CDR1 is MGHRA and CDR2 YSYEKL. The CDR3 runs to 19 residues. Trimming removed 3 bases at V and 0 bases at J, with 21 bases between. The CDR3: CASSQPPTSRGGAKNIQYF. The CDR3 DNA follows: TGCGCCAGCAGCCAGCCCCCTACCTCACGAGGGGGAGCCAAAAACATTCAGTACTTC.

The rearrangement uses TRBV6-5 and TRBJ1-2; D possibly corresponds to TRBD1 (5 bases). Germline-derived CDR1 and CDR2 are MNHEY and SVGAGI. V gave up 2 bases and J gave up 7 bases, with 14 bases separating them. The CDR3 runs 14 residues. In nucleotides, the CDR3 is TGTGCCAGCAGTTACAAAGGAGCAGGGTCTGGCTACACCTTC. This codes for CASSYKGAGSGYTF.